This T cell receptor (beta chain) was recorded in a study of OX40 agonist ivuxolimab in advanced cancers. Looking at the study overall: Prior therapy, whether anti-PD-1, anti-PD-L1 or anti-CTLA-4, was allowed, and 40% had some. The study's findings and limits: Dosing at 0.1 to 3.0 mg/kg was accompanied by clonal expansion of CD4+ and CD8+ blood T cells by week 6. Among patients with partial responses at 0.1-3.0 mg/kg, clonal expansion was among the lowest. Relative to CD4+ cells, CD8+ T cells on average had more expanded clones.

Data came from immunoSEQ multiplex PCR; TCRdb stores just in-frame clones and leaves some out. The profile shows tens of thousands of clones, 90% to 95% of them singletons. Comment on this clone: Its antigen is unknown.

V shed 0 bases and J 6 bases; nucleotides not matched to a gene: 3. CDR1 is SGHNT and CDR2 is YYREEE in the germline V gene (reference sequence). The CDR3 is 13 residues long. The chain is built from TRBV5-4 and TRBJ2-7, with TRBD1 matching 7 bases. Material: CD4+ or CD8+ T cells sorted from blood, obtained in a trial of the OX40 agonist ivuxolimab. This sequence originates from an adult with an advanced solid tumor such as melanoma, head and neck, liver or kidney cancer. For the CDR3, the DNA is TGTGCCAGCAGCTTGGAGACAGGGTTCGAGCAGTACTTC. Its translation: CASSLETGFEQYF.